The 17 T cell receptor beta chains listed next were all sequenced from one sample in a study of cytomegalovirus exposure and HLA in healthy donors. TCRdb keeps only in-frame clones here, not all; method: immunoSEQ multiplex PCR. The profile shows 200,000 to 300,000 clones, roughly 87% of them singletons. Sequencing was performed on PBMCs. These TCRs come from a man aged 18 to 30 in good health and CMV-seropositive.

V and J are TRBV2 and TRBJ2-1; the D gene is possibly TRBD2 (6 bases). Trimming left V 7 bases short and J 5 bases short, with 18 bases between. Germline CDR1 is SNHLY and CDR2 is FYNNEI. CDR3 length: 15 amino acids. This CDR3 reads CASIREEGSDNEQFF. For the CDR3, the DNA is TGTGCCAGCATTCGAGAGGAGGGATCGGACAATGAGCAGTTCTTC.

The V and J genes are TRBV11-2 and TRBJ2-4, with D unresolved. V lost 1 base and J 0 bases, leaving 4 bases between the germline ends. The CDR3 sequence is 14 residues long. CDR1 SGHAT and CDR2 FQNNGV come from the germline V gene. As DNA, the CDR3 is TGTGCCAGCAGCTTAGGGACAGCCAAAAACATTCAGTACTTC. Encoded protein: CASSLGTAKNIQYF. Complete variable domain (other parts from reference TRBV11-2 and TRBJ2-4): EAGVAQSPRYKIIEKRQSVAFWCNPISGHATLYWYQQILGQGPKLLIQFQNNGVVDDSQLPKDRFSAERLKGVDSTLKIQPAKLEDSAVYLCASSLGTAKNIQYFGAGTRLSVL.

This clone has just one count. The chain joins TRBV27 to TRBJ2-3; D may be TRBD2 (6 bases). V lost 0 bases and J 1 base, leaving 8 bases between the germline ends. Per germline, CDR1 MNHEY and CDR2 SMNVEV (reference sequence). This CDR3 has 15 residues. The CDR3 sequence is CASSLSASGTDTQYF. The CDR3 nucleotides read TGTGCCAGCAGTTTATCGGCTAGCGGCACAGATACGCAGTATTTT.

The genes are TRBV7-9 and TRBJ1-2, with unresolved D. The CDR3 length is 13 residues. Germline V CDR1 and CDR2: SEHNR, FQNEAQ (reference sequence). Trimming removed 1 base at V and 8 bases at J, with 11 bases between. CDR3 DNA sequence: TGTGCCAGCAGCTTAGGGGCGGTAAACGGCTACACCTTC. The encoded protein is CASSLGAVNGYTF.

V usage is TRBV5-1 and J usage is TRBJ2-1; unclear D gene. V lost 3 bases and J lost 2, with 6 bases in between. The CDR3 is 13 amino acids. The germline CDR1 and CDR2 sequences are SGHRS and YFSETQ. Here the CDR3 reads CASSSPTYNEQFF. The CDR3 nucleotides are TGCGCCAGCAGCTCCCCCACCTACAATGAGCAGTTCTTC.

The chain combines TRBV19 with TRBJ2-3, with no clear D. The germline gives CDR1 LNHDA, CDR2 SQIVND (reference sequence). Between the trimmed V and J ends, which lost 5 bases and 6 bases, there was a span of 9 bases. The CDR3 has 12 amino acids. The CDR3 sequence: CASSSRRDTQYF. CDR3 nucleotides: TGTGCCAGTAGTTCTCGGCGGGATACGCAGTATTTT.

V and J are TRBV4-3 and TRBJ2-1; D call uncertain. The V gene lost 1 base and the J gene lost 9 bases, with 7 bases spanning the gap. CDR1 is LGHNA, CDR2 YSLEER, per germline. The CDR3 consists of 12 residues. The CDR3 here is CASSQGKREQFF. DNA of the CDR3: TGCGCCAGCAGCCAAGGGAAGCGTGAGCAGTTCTTC.

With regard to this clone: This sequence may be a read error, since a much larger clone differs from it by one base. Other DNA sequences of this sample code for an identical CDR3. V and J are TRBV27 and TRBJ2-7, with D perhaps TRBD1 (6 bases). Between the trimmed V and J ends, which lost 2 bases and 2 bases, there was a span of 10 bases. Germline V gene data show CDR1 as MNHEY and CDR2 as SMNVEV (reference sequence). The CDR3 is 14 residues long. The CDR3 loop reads CASSLGGQTYEQYF. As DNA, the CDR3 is TGTGCCAGCAGTTTAGGCGGACAGACCTACGAGCAGTACTTC.

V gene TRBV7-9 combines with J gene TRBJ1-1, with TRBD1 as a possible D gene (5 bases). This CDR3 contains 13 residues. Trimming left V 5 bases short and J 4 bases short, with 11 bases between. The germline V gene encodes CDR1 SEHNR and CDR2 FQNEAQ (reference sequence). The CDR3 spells CASSPVGGTEAFF. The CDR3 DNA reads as TGTGCCAGCAGCCCCGTGGGGGGCACTGAAGCTTTCTTT.

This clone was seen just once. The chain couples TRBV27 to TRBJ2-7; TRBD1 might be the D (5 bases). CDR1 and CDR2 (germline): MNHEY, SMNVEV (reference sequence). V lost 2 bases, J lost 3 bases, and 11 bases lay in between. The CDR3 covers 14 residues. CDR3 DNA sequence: TGTGCCAGCAGTTTACAGGGAAGCAACTACGAGCAGTACTTC. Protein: CASSLQGSNYEQYF.

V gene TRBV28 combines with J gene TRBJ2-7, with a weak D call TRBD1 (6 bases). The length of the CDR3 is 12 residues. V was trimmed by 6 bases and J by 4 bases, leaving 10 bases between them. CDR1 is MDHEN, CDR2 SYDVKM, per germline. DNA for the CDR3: TGTGCCAGCAGCCTTGACAGGTACGAGCAGTACTTC. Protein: CASSLDRYEQYF.

The CDR3 protein is CSVEYRGISGELFF. In DNA, the CDR3 is TGCAGCGTTGAATACAGGGGGATCTCCGGGGAGCTGTTTTTT. This chain joins TRBV29-1 and TRBJ2-2, with TRBD1 matching over 8 bases. V shed 2 bases and J 6 bases; nucleotides not matched to a gene: 5. Germline V gene lookup returns CDR1 SQVTM and CDR2 ANQGSEA. The CDR3 is made up of 14 amino acids.

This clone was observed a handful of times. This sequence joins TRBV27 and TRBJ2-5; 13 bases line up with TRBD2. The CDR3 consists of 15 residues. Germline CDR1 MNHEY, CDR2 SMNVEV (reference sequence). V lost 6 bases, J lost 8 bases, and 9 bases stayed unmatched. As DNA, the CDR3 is TGTGCCAGCAGATCGGGACTAGCGGGAAACAGTACCCAGTACTTC. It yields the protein CASRSGLAGNSTQYF.

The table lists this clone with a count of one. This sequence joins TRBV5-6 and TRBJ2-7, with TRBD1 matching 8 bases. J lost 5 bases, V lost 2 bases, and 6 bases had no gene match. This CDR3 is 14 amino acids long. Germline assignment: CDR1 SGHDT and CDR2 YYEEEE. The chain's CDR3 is CASSFRQGHNEQYF. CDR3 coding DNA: TGTGCCAGCAGCTTCCGACAGGGGCACAACGAGCAGTACTTC.

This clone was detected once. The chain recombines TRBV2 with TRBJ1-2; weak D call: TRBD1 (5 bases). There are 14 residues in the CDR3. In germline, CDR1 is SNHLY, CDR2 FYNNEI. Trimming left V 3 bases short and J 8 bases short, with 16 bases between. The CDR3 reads CASSETAFLGGYTF. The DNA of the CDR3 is TGTGCCAGCAGTGAGACAGCCTTTCTGGGAGGCTACACCTTC.

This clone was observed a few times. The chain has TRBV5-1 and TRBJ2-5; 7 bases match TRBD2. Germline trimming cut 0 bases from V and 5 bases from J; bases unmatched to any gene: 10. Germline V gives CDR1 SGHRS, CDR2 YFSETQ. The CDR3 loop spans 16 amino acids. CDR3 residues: CASSLGSGGAGETQYF. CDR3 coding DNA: TGCGCCAGCAGCTTGGGTTCGGGAGGCGCCGGGGAGACCCAGTACTTC.

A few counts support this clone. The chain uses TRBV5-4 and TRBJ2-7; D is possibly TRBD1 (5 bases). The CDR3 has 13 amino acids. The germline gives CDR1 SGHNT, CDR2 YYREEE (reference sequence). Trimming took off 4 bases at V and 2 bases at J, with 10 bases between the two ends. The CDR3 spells CASSRDRTYEQYF. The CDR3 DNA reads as TGTGCCAGCAGCCGTGACAGAACCTACGAGCAGTACTTC.